Listed here is a single T cell receptor (beta chain). Its antigen remains undetermined. No base-level quality is on record; no much larger clone is a single base apart. TCRbeta CDR3 regions were amplified from genomic DNA using the immunoSEQ Assay, a bias-controlled multiplex PCR. The original methods were these. The number of nucleated cells in each sample was estimated from the amplification of reference gene primers within the assay. To quantify the absolute abundance of each unique TCRbeta CDR3 rearrangement, sequence reads were collapsed and filtered. For each sample, productive Simpson clonality was calculated by taking the square root of Simpson's diversity index across productive rearrangements. TCRdb provides this immuneACCESS table in a form limited to in-frame rearrangements. Some clones are lacking; in checked studies, under half of them reflect an unresolved V gene, and why the rest are absent is not known. V and J calls and clone size are as listed in that table; D and trimming were resolved from the DNA. The sample table contains 200,000 to 250,000 clones; only one count was recorded for nearly 90% of them. The ten largest clonotypes hold approximately 16% of the sample.

Reading the germline V gene gives CDR1 SGHRS and CDR2 YFSETQ. The V end loses 2 bases and the J end loses 4 bases, and a stretch of 10 bases separates them. From cysteine to phenylalanine, the CDR3 is 15 amino acids long. Only the CDR3 DNA stays, 45 bases, in frame from base 1. The data were taken from a study of blood T cell repertoires in COVID-19 (dated by TCRdb to 2020 to 2021). Regarding the research as a whole: The collaborator samples originated in the United States, Italy and Spain and spanned the acute and convalescent phases of COVID-19. Sample metadata almost always included a de-identified subject ID, COVID-19 status, age in years and sex. The samples were drawn from the first 160 participants of the ongoing ImmuneRACE study and from 1,254 subjects provided by 6 global collaborators. A freely available public database, intended as a resource for researchers studying the immune response to SARS-CoV-2, is where the repertoires were released. The material from the prospective study consisted of cDNA or gDNA derived from T cells, B-cell-depleted T cells, or PBMCs. Where HLA class I and class II types were available, the types were taken from metadata supplied by the sample provider, not from assay-based typing. The dataset comprised deeply sampled blood TCRbeta repertoires from subjects exposed to, actively infected with, or recovered from COVID-19. The research as a whole found: The quantity of clinical and demographic metadata differed by source and by participant and was supplied without curation.

Enrolling through a virtual design, the prospective study's participants ranged in age from roughly 18 to 100 years and lived across roughly 24 United States geographic areas. In the prospective study, cohorts were assigned on the basis of participant-reported clinical history obtained from a screening survey and a study questionnaire. Exposed participants had been in contact with someone with a PCR-confirmed or clinician-diagnosed COVID-19 case within 2 weeks of study entry. Each participant in the prospective study had whole blood, serum and a nasopharyngeal or oropharyngeal swab collected by mobile phlebotomists. Prospective study participants could optionally give additional blood draws and questionnaires over an approximately two-month period. Before DNA extraction, prospective study blood samples were shipped either frozen or at room temperature.

The specimen was PBMCs or T cells enriched from blood (not recorded which). The TCR was taken from a man aged 25-45 years who had been exposed to COVID-19. The chain is encoded by TRBV5-1 joined to TRBJ1-6, and possibly TRBD1, on 5 matching bases. Here the CDR3 is given as CASSFFGGYNSPLHF. The DNA reads as follows: TGCGCCAGCAGCTTTTTCGGGGGGTATAATTCACCCCTCCACTTT.